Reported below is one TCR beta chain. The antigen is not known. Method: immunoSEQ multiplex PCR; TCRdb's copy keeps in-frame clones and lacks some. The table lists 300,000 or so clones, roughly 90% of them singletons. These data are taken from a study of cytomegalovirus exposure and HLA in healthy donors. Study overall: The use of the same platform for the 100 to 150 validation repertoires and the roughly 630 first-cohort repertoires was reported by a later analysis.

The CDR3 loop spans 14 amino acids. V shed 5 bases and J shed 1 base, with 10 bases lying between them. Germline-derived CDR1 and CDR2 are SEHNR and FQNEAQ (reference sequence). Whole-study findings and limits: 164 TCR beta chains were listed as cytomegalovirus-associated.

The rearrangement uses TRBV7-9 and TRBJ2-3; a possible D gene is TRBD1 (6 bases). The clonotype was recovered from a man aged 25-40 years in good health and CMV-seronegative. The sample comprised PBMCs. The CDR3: CASSRDTRTDTQYF. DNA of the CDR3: TGTGCCAGCAGCCGGGACACACGCACAGATACGCAGTATTTT.